This is a list of T cell receptor beta chains from one sample in a study of CD8 T cells in ankylosing spondylitis. A single record per CDR3 protein comes from TCRdb applying MiXCR to the 5' RACE reads. The sample holds 700,000 to 1,000,000 distinct CDR3 sequences; over 9.5% are singletons and the top ten take just over 0.5%. Input material: blood, either unsorted or a sorted T cell fraction (not recorded which). These receptor sequences come from a male donor with ankylosing spondylitis. The CDR3 runs from the conserved cysteine through the conserved F or W. A D gene is named only where the DNA matches it firmly. Clone size appears in some rows only: once, few, many, or a class for an expanded clone.

TRBV29-1	TRBJ2-1	few	TRBD2	TGCAGCGCCCTGGGGCTAGCGGGATCCTCGAGCTCCTACAATGAGCAGTTCTTC	CSALGLAGSSSSYNEQFF
TRBV20-1	TRBJ1-1	.	TRBD1	TGCAGTGCTAGTCGACAGGGGGCCGGCACTGAAGCTTTCTTT	CSASRQGAGTEAFF
TRBV11-2	TRBJ2-7	.	.	TGTGCCAGCAGCCAGGTCTACCACGAGCAGTACTTC	CASSQVYHEQYF
TRBV5-5	TRBJ2-1	.	.	TGTGCCAGCAGCCCACTGGGGGGACTCACCTACAATGAGCAGTTCTTC	CASSPLGGLTYNEQFF
TRBV21-1	TRBJ2-7	.	.	TGTGCCAGCAGCAAATCGGCAGGACAGGGTTGCGAGCAGTACTTC	CASSKSAGQGCEQYF
TRBV12-3/TRBV12-4	TRBJ2-7	.	TRBD1	TGTGCCAGCAGTTCGGACAGGAACCTAGGCGAGCAGTACTTC	CASSSDRNLGEQYF
TRBV5-4	TRBJ2-3	many	TRBD2	TGTGCCAGCAGCCCTAGCGGGAGAAGCACAGATACGCAGTATTTT	CASSPSGRSTDTQYF
TRBV5-1	TRBJ2-1	many	TRBD2	TGCGCCAGCAGCTATGGGACTAGCGGGAGTAGCGATGAGCAGTTCTTC	CASSYGTSGSSDEQFF
TRBV12-3/TRBV12-4	TRBJ2-3	few	.	TGTGCCAGCTGCGTAAGGGGCACAGATACGCAGTATTTT	CASCVRGTDTQYF
TRBV5-1	TRBJ1-1	few	.	TGCGCCAGCAGCCCTCCGGGGGGGCAGATCACTGAAGCTTTCTTT	CASSPPGGQITEAFF
TRBV20-1	TRBJ1-1	many	.	TGCAGTGCTAGAGGAGGAAGGGGGGAAGCTTTCTTT	CSARGGRGEAFF
TRBV7-2	TRBJ2-5	many	TRBD1	TGTGCCAGCAGGCCCCGCGGGACAGGGGTTCAAGAGACCCAGTACTTC	CASRPRGTGVQETQYF